These T cell receptor beta chains were read from a single sample in a study of blood T cells in healthy people across ages. A single record per CDR3 protein comes from TCRdb applying MiXCR to the 5' RACE reads. The repertoire consists of 980,000 or so distinct CDR3 sequences, with around 48% occurring once and the leading ten covering 10% to 15%. Sequencing was done on a sample of blood. The receptors stem from a man aged 25-45 years in good health. Each CDR3 is given with its conserved first and last residue. The order of the fields is V gene, CDR3 protein.

v_call: TRBV29-1
cdr3_aa: CSSSYGVDTEAFF

v_call: TRBV7-2
cdr3_aa: CASSRSGTAEYF

v_call: TRBV12-3/TRBV12-4
cdr3_aa: CASSRGRAGEDTQYF

v_call: TRBV13
cdr3_aa: CASSLIGEAPYEQYF

v_call: TRBV7-2
cdr3_aa: CASSFVSGGYNEQFF

v_call: TRBV27
cdr3_aa: CASRGTSRGSIQYF

v_call: TRBV29-1
cdr3_aa: CSVLGAVSDTQYF

v_call: TRBV30
cdr3_aa: CAWALQGVEGYTF

v_call: TRBV10-3
cdr3_aa: CAISGQGDYEQFF

v_call: TRBV5-1
cdr3_aa: CASSLGGANPYEQYF

v_call: TRBV7-2
cdr3_aa: CASSFMGSSYNEQFF

v_call: TRBV7-2
cdr3_aa: CASSLVGGNIQYF

v_call: TRBV6-2/TRBV6-3
cdr3_aa: CASSSLGEAFF

v_call: TRBV4-1
cdr3_aa: CASSQDLLGTDTQYF

v_call: TRBV6-1
cdr3_aa: CASSERGTSGVLCNEQFF

v_call: TRBV28
cdr3_aa: CASSSDRPLGNQPQHF

v_call: TRBV28
cdr3_aa: CASNGEADTQYF